This TCR beta chain was obtained from a study of T-cell memory formation after mild COVID-19. Study observations and caveats: Contracting CD4+ clones sat mainly in CM and EM; CD8+ in EMRA.

Constant-segment-primed 5'RACE gave TCR alpha and TCR beta cDNA libraries with sample barcodes and UMIs. One entry per CDR3 protein, called by TCRdb with MiXCR from the 5' RACE reads. The profile shows 560,000 or so distinct CDR3 sequences, 15% to 20% of them singletons. This clonotype was found a few times. What it binds is not known. Germline V gene sequence: CDR1 SGHAT, CDR2 FQNNGV. V lost 4 bases to trimming and J lost 4 bases, with 20 bases between them. The CDR3 is 16 amino acids. Specimen: PBMCs or a T cell subset sorted from them (not recorded which). V and J are TRBV11-2 and TRBJ2-7; D is possibly TRBD2 (5 bases). The TCR originated in an adult woman who had mild COVID-19 (a few samples of this study predate the infection). Cell type and time point are not known. CDR3 protein: CASSSIRAPTKYEQYF. Written as DNA, the CDR3 is TGTGCCAGCAGCTCGATCCGGGCCCCGACTAAGTACGAGCAGTACTTC.